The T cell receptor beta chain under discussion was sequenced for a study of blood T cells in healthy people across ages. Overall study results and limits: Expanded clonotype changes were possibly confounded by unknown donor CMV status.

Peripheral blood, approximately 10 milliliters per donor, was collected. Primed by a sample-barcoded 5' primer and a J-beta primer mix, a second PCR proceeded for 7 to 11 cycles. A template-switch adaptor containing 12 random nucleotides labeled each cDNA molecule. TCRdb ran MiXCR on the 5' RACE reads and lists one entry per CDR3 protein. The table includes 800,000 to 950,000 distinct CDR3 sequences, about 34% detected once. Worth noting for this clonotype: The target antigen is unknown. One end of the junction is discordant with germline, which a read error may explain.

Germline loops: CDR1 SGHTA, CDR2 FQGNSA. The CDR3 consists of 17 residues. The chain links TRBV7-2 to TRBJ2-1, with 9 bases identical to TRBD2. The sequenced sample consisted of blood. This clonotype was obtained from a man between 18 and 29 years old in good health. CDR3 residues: CAGSLAGASGAFNEQFF. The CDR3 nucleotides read TGTGCCGGCAGCTTGGCCGGGGCTAGCGGGGCTTTTAATGAGCAGTTCTTC.